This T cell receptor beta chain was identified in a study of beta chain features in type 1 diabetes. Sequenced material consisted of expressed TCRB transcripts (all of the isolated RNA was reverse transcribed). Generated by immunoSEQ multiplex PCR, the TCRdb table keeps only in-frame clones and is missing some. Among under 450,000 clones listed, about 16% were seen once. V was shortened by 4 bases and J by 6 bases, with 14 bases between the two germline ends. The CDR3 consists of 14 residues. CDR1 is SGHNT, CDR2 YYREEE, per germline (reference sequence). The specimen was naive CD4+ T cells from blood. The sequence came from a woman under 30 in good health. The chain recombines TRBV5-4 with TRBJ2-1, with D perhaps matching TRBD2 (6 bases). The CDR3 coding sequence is TGTGCCAGCAGCCCGGGCGGAGGGGTCAATGAGCAGTTCTTC. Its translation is CASSPGGGVNEQFF.